The 30 T cell receptor beta chains given below trace back to one sample, sequenced in a study of T cell responses to AZD1222 COVID-19 vaccine. The protocol was immunoSEQ multiplex PCR, while the TCRdb copy is restricted to in-frame clones and leaves out a portion. Of approximately 100,000 clones in the sample, around 95% were seen once. This material consisted of peripheral blood, taken on day 0 of AZD1222 vaccination. Source of these receptors: an adult in good health.

The rearrangement uses TRBV5-6 and TRBJ2-2; D is possibly TRBD1 (6 bases). V gave up 7 bases and J gave up 1 base, with 17 bases separating them. This CDR3 contains 16 residues. From germline, CDR1 is SGHDT and CDR2 YYEEEE. CDR3 coding DNA: TGTGCCAGCCGAGGAGCCGGGACACTGAACACCGGGGAGCTGTTTTTT. Amino acid sequence: CASRGAGTLNTGELFF.

The rearrangement links TRBV11-2 to TRBJ2-2, with D tentatively TRBD1 or TRBD2 (6 bases each). CDR1 and CDR2 from the germline V gene are SGHAT and FQNNGV. V was pared by 1 base and J by 0 bases, with 9 bases between. This CDR3 is 16 amino acids long. In DNA, the CDR3 is TGTGCCAGCAGCTTAGTCGGGGGCCCGAACACCGGGGAGCTGTTTTTT. This sequence encodes CASSLVGGPNTGELFF.

The V and J genes are TRBV2 and TRBJ2-1; D perhaps matches TRBD2 (7 bases). Germline V gene data show CDR1 as SNHLY and CDR2 as FYNNEI. The CDR3 is 16 amino acids. Trimming stripped 5 bases from V and 5 bases from J, with 19 bases between. The CDR3 DNA sequence: TGTGCCAGCAGTCCCCTGGGGGCGGGAGCCGACAATGAGCAGTTCTTC. Amino acids: CASSPLGAGADNEQFF.

The rearrangement uses TRBV6-5 and TRBJ1-6; 8 nucleotides match TRBD1. Germline CDR1 reads MNHEY; CDR2 reads SVGAGI. This CDR3 contains 14 residues. With V trimmed by 6 bases and J by 9 bases, 7 bases remained unmatched. The CDR3 DNA reads as TGTGCCAGCAGCTACGACAGGGGTGGTTCACCCCTCCACTTT. Translation: CASSYDRGGSPLHF.

The genes are TRBV12-5 and TRBJ1-5; the match to TRBD1 covers 7 bases. Per germline, CDR1 LGHNT and CDR2 FRNRAP. This CDR3 contains 13 residues. J was trimmed by 4 bases and V by 9 bases; bases with no gene match: 6. CDR3 coding DNA: TGTGCTAGCAGACAGGGAAAAAATCAGCCCCAGCATTTT. It yields the protein CASRQGKNQPQHF.

Details on this clone: Other nucleotide sequences in the sample specify the same CDR3. The chain uses TRBV9 and TRBJ1-1; possible D gene TRBD1, 6 bases. Trimming pared 4 bases from V and 0 bases from J, leaving 10 bases between. This CDR3 comprises 14 residues. CDR1 is SGDLS, CDR2 YYNGEE, per germline. The CDR3 spells CASSPGGLNTEAFF. For the CDR3, the DNA is TGTGCCAGCAGCCCCGGGGGGCTGAACACTGAAGCTTTCTTT.

The V call is TRBV30, the J call TRBJ1-2; D perhaps matches TRBD1 (5 bases). The CDR3 length is 14 residues. V lost 3 bases to trimming and J lost 1 base, with 12 bases between them. Germline V gives CDR1 GTSNPN, CDR2 SVGIG (reference sequence). CDR3 residues: CAWRSGAINYGYTF. In DNA, the CDR3 is TGTGCCTGGAGGAGTGGGGCAATTAACTATGGCTACACCTTC.

V usage is TRBV7-2 and J usage is TRBJ1-3; D not resolved. Germline V gene data show CDR1 as SGHTA and CDR2 as FQGNSA. The CDR3 has 16 amino acids. Trimming left V 1 base short and J 2 bases short, with 12 bases between. The CDR3 sequence is CASSLDLGNTGNTIYF. In nucleotides, the CDR3 is TGTGCCAGCAGCTTAGACTTGGGGAATACTGGAAACACCATATATTTT.

The rearrangement joins TRBV5-4 to TRBJ1-5; D remains ambiguous. In germline, CDR1 is SGHNT, CDR2 YYREEE (reference sequence). CDR3 length: 14 amino acids. Trimming cost V 1 base and J 3 bases, with 8 bases left between them. Here the CDR3 reads CASSLPGDNQPQHF. The CDR3 DNA reads TGTGCCAGCAGCTTGCCGGGCGACAATCAGCCCCAGCATTTT. The entire variable domain, with the rest obtained from reference TRBV5-4 and TRBJ1-5, is as follows: ETGVTQSPTHLIKTRGQQVTLRCSSQSGHNTVSWYQQALGQGPQFIFQYYREEENGRGNFPPRFSGLQFPNYSSELNVNALELDDSALYLCASSLPGDNQPQHFGDGTRLSIL.

The chain employs TRBV18 and TRBJ1-1, with unresolved D. Germline CDR1 is KGHSH and CDR2 is LQKENI. Trimming took 0 bases from V and 3 from J, leaving 14 bases between them. The length of the CDR3 is 16 residues. The CDR3 DNA sequence: TGTGCCAGCTCACCACCCCGCAGGAGACCATACACTGAAGCTTTCTTT. Translation: CASSPPRRRPYTEAFF.

The chain couples TRBV29-1 to TRBJ2-2; D could derive from TRBD1 or TRBD2 (6 bases each). The ends were cut back, 4 bases at V and 4 bases at J, with 19 bases in the middle. CDR3 length: 16 residues. From germline, CDR1 is SQVTM and CDR2 ANQGSEA. The CDR3 DNA is TGCAGCGTTGTGGGGGGATGGGGGCAGAGCACCGGGGAGCTGTTTTTT. Protein: CSVVGGWGQSTGELFF.

The CDR3 loop reads CASSYDTHYGYTF. The CDR3 coding sequence is TGTGCCAGCAGTTACGACACGCACTATGGCTACACCTTC. The chain combines TRBV6-5 with TRBJ1-2; no reliable D call. Germline V gene data show CDR1 as MNHEY and CDR2 as SVGAGI. The CDR3 is 13 residues long. The V end lost 2 bases, the J end lost 3 bases, and 7 bases lay between the germline ends.

J is TRBJ2-7 and V is TRBV19; D might be TRBD2 (6 bases). Deletions cut 3 bases from V and 3 bases from J, with 15 bases between. This CDR3 spans 15 amino acids. In germline, CDR1 is LNHDA, CDR2 SQIVND (reference sequence). The CDR3 nucleotides read TGTGCCAGTAGTATCCGGGACTCAGGAGTCTACGAGCAGTACTTC. Translation gives CASSIRDSGVYEQYF.

The chain couples TRBV7-2 to TRBJ2-7; 7 nucleotides match TRBD1. CDR3 length: 13 amino acids. Trimming at V came to 0 bases and at J to 13 bases, leaving 9 bases not matched to a gene. In germline, CDR1 is SGHTA, CDR2 FQGNSA. CDR3 residues: CASSLATGQLFYF. The CDR3 DNA reads as TGTGCCAGCAGCTTAGCAACGGGACAGCTCTTTTACTTC.

This chain joins TRBV4-3 and TRBJ1-2; D possibly corresponds to TRBD1 (6 bases). V was shortened by 0 bases and J by 5 bases, with 25 bases between the two germline ends. The CDR3 is 19 amino acids. Germline assignment: CDR1 LGHNA and CDR2 YSLEER. The chain's CDR3 is CASSQEAAFAGGQHYGYTF. The CDR3 region has the DNA TGCGCCAGCAGCCAAGAAGCGGCTTTTGCGGGGGGGCAGCATTATGGCTACACCTTC.

This chain joins TRBV28 and TRBJ1-5; perhaps TRBD1 as D (5 bases). The germline gives CDR1 MDHEN, CDR2 SYDVKM. Trimming removed 6 bases at V and 6 bases at J, with 18 bases between. The CDR3 covers 15 residues. The DNA of the CDR3 is TGTGCCAGCAGCCCGACCCTGAGGGGCGGTCAGCCCCAGCATTTT. It codes for CASSPTLRGGQPQHF.

This chain joins TRBV25-1 and TRBJ1-6; D possibly corresponds to TRBD1 (6 bases). Trimming shortened V by 4 bases and J by 5 bases, and 18 bases separated the two germline ends. The germline V gene has CDR1 MGHDK and CDR2 SYGVNS. This CDR3 region has 17 residues. The CDR3, as DNA: TGTGCCAGCAGTGCCAAACAGGGACAAGGGGATAATTCACCCCTCCACTTT. It translates to CASSAKQGQGDNSPLHF.

This chain connects TRBV24-1 to TRBJ1-5, with TRBD1 matching 7 bases. Germline CDR1 reads KGHDR; CDR2 reads SFDVKD. The CDR3 has 14 residues. V was clipped by 6 bases and J by 2 bases; unmatched bases: 3. The chain's CDR3 is CATSPGQGNQPQHF. CDR3 coding DNA: TGTGCCACCAGTCCCGGACAGGGCAATCAGCCCCAGCATTTT.

This rearrangement joins TRBV5-1 to TRBJ2-3; TRBD2 matches at 11 bases. V lost 0 bases, J lost 7 bases, and 7 bases stayed unmatched. This CDR3 region has 16 residues. The germline gives CDR1 SGHRS, CDR2 YFSETQ. CDR3 bases: TGCGCCAGCAGCTTGGGGTATAGCGGGGGGGCAAATACGCAGTATTTT. The encoded protein is CASSLGYSGGANTQYF.

The chain links TRBV5-4 to TRBJ2-7; D gene unclear. Trimming shortened V by 4 bases and J by 1 base, and 12 bases separated the two germline ends. Germline loops: CDR1 SGHNT, CDR2 YYREEE (reference sequence). CDR3 size: 14 residues. This CDR3 is CASSLRTASYEQYF. The CDR3 bases are TGTGCCAGCAGCCTAAGGACCGCTTCCTACGAGCAGTACTTC.

The rearrangement uses TRBV5-1 and TRBJ2-1; D is uncertain. V lost 4 bases to trimming and J lost 5 bases, with 10 bases between them. The CDR3 extends over 13 amino acids. Germline CDR1 and CDR2: SGHRS and YFSETQ. CDR3 coding DNA: TGCGCCAGCAGCCCCGGCCAGAACAATGAGCAGTTCTTC. As protein: CASSPGQNNEQFF.

The J gene is TRBJ2-1, the V gene TRBV28; TRBD1 matches 11 bases. The CDR3 is 15 amino acids. With 5 bases clipped from V and 4 bases from J, the junction kept 4 bases outside the gene matches. Germline V gene sequence: CDR1 MDHEN, CDR2 SYDVKM. The CDR3 coding sequence is TGTGCCAGCAGTCCCGGACAGGGGGCGTACAATGAGCAGTTCTTC. Encoded protein: CASSPGQGAYNEQFF.

V usage is TRBV19 and J usage is TRBJ2-1, with a tentative D call TRBD2 (6 bases). With 2 bases removed from V and 8 bases from J, the gap between germline ends came to 16 bases. The V gene's germline CDR1 is LNHDA and CDR2 SQIVND (reference sequence). The CDR3 covers 15 residues. The CDR3 region is CASSIPGTLADEQFF. The DNA of the CDR3 is TGTGCCAGTAGTATACCCGGGACTTTGGCGGATGAGCAGTTCTTC.

This rearrangement joins TRBV19 to TRBJ1-2; D might be TRBD1 (5 bases). Germline V gene sequence: CDR1 LNHDA, CDR2 SQIVND (reference sequence). Trimming cost V 9 bases and J 4 bases, with 15 bases left between them. This CDR3 region has 13 residues. Written as DNA, the CDR3 is TGTGCCAGCTCAGGGCTCCTTGGCTATGGCTACACCTTC. Translated, it gives CASSGLLGYGYTF.

The V and J genes are TRBV6-4 and TRBJ2-1, with 9 bases identical to TRBD1. The CDR3 loop spans 16 amino acids. V shed 5 bases, J shed 9 bases, and the junction held 14 bases outside the gene matches. Germline V CDR1 and CDR2: MRHNA, SNTAGT. The CDR3 DNA reads as TGTGCCAGCAGTCGACTTCCGGGACAGGGATGGGGTGAGCAGTTCTTC. Amino acid sequence: CASSRLPGQGWGEQFF.

The chain uses TRBV7-9 and TRBJ2-1; 15 bases line up with TRBD2. CDR1 and CDR2 (germline): SEHNR, FQNEAQ (reference sequence). This CDR3 is 18 amino acids long. Unmatched junction bases numbered 15, after V lost 5 bases and J lost 10 bases. In DNA form, the CDR3 reads TGTGCCAGCAGCCGACCTGGGACTAGCGGGAGGCGCTTATTCGAGCAGTTCTTC. Amino acids: CASSRPGTSGRRLFEQFF.

This clone turned up a few times. This chain joins TRBV6-1 and TRBJ2-7; 7 bases line up with TRBD1. Looked up from germline, CDR1 is MNHNS and CDR2 is SASEGT. V was clipped by 1 base and J by 0 bases; unmatched bases: 3. The CDR3 totals 15 residues. Here the CDR3 DNA reads TGTGCCAGCAGTGAAGACCCAGGGGGCTCCTACGAGCAGTACTTC. This translates into CASSEDPGGSYEQYF.

This clone was seen only once. The rearrangement joins TRBV2 to TRBJ2-4; 10 nucleotides match TRBD2. Germline V gives CDR1 SNHLY, CDR2 FYNNEI. Germline trimming cut 6 bases from V and 3 bases from J; bases unmatched to any gene: 5. This CDR3 comprises 15 residues. The CDR3 sequence: CASRSGGALKNIQYF. In nucleotides, the CDR3 is TGTGCCAGCAGGAGCGGGGGGGCCCTCAAAAACATTCAGTACTTC.

CDR3 sequence (DNA): TGTGCCAGCAGCTCCCGGGACAGAGCCTACGAGCAGTACTTC. Its protein is CASSSRDRAYEQYF. This chain connects TRBV11-3 to TRBJ2-7; 7 nucleotides align to TRBD1. J was trimmed by 2 bases and V by 4 bases; bases with no gene match: 5. Germline V CDR1 and CDR2: SGHNT, YENEEA. This CDR3 contains 14 residues.

The chain combines TRBV5-4 with TRBJ1-3, with D perhaps matching TRBD1 (6 bases). This CDR3 has 14 residues. The V end was cut by 0 bases, the J end by 4 bases, with 8 bases between. In germline, CDR1 is SGHNT, CDR2 YYREEE (reference sequence). CDR3 loop: CASSLGTAGNTIYF. The CDR3, as DNA: TGTGCCAGCAGCTTGGGGACAGCAGGAAACACCATATATTTT.